Given below is one T cell receptor (beta chain) in context. The sample is drawn from a study of siplizumab effects on memory and regulatory T cells. The CDR3 consists of 16 residues. Germline V gene data show CDR1 as LNHDA and CDR2 as SQIVND (reference sequence). Trimming took 3 bases from V and 2 from J, leaving 15 bases between them. The assay was immunoSEQ multiplex PCR, and TCRdb's table has in-frame clones only and misses some. The data show approximately 94,000 clones, roughly 97% seen once. The specimen was naive CD4+ T cells sorted from blood. The V and J genes are TRBV19 and TRBJ2-3; weak D call: TRBD2 (5 bases). The clonotype was recovered from a human donor in good health. The CDR3 DNA reads as TGTGCCAGTAGTATCCGGGCGGGCGGTAACACAGATACGCAGTATTTT. Amino acid sequence: CASSIRAGGNTDTQYF.